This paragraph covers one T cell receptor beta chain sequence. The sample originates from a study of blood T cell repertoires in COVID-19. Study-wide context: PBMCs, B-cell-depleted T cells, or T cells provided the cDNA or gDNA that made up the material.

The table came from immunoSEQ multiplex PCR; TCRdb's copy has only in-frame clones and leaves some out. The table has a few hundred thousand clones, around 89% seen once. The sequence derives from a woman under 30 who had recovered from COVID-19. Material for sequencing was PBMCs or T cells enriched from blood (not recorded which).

CDR3 residues: CASSPRREGYGYTF. Here the CDR3 DNA reads TGTGCCAGCAGTCCCCGAAGAGAGGGCTATGGCTACACCTTC. V is TRBV27 and J is TRBJ1-2; no clear D. Trimming stripped 5 bases from V and 4 bases from J, with 14 bases between. Germline CDR1 MNHEY, CDR2 SMNVEV (reference sequence). The CDR3 runs 14 residues.